This is a list of T cell receptor beta chains from one sample in a study of blood T cell repertoires in COVID-19. Here immunoSEQ multiplex PCR was the method, and the copy in TCRdb shows in-frame clones only, minus some. This sample has about 260,000 clones, with 91% found just once. Source material: peripheral blood. The source is a person aged 18-29 years with COVID-19, enrolled during active disease. Both conserved end residues are part of each CDR3. Fields, in order: V gene, D gene, J gene, clone size, CDR3 DNA, CDR3 protein. D genes are given only for firm matches. For some rows the clone size is stated as once, few or many, or as a class when expanded; others skip it.

v_gene: TRBV19
d_gene: TRBD1
j_gene: TRBJ1-2
abundance: once
CDR3nt: TGTGCCAGTAGGAAACAGGGGGTATATGGCTACACCTTC
CDR3aa: CASRKQGVYGYTF

v_gene: TRBV5-6
d_gene: TRBD1
j_gene: TRBJ2-7
abundance: .
CDR3nt: TGTGCCAGCAAGGCCGGGACAGGGGGCTACGAGCAGTACTTC
CDR3aa: CASKAGTGGYEQYF

v_gene: TRBV6-5
d_gene: .
j_gene: TRBJ1-1
abundance: .
CDR3nt: TGTGCCAGCAGCGTAGATCCCTATGACACTGAAGCTTTCTTT
CDR3aa: CASSVDPYDTEAFF

v_gene: TRBV10-2
d_gene: TRBD1
j_gene: TRBJ1-6
abundance: once
CDR3nt: TGCGCCAGCAGTGATGACGGACAGGGACGTTCACCCCTCCACTTT
CDR3aa: CASSDDGQGRSPLHF

v_gene: TRBV7-9
d_gene: TRBD2
j_gene: TRBJ2-2
abundance: .
CDR3nt: TGTGCCAGCAGCCGCCGCGGGACTAGCGGCTTCGGGGAGCTGTTTTTT
CDR3aa: CASSRRGTSGFGELFF

v_gene: TRBV6-4
d_gene: .
j_gene: TRBJ2-3
abundance: .
CDR3nt: TGTGCCAGCGCCGCGGCTAGCACAGATACGCAGTATTTT
CDR3aa: CASAAASTDTQYF

v_gene: TRBV12-3/TRBV12-4
d_gene: .
j_gene: TRBJ1-3
abundance: .
CDR3nt: TGTGCCAGCAGTCAAAGGGGGAACACCATATATTTT
CDR3aa: CASSQRGNTIYF

v_gene: TRBV27
d_gene: .
j_gene: TRBJ2-7
abundance: once
CDR3nt: TGTGCCAGCAGTTTATTTCCAGGCACAACCTACGAGCAGTACTTC
CDR3aa: CASSLFPGTTYEQYF

v_gene: TRBV7-2
d_gene: .
j_gene: TRBJ2-7
abundance: .
CDR3nt: TGTGCCAGCAGCTTACCTGCTAGAGCGCAGTACTTC
CDR3aa: CASSLPARAQYF

v_gene: TRBV5-4
d_gene: TRBD2
j_gene: TRBJ2-5
abundance: .
CDR3nt: TGTGCCAGCAGCTTGGCTCCTAGCGGGAGTAGTAGGGAGACCCAGTACTTC
CDR3aa: CASSLAPSGSSRETQYF

v_gene: TRBV4-3
d_gene: .
j_gene: TRBJ1-1
abundance: .
CDR3nt: TGCGCCAGCAGCCCAATGACACGACCCTCTGAAGCTTTCTTT
CDR3aa: CASSPMTRPSEAFF

v_gene: TRBV9
d_gene: .
j_gene: TRBJ2-5
abundance: .
CDR3nt: TGTGCCAGCAGCGTAGCGGAGACCCAGTACTTC
CDR3aa: CASSVAETQYF

v_gene: TRBV3-1/TRBV3-2
d_gene: TRBD1
j_gene: TRBJ2-7
abundance: .
CDR3nt: TGTGCCAGCAGACGGTCCGGGACAGGGGAGTACGAGCAGTACTTC
CDR3aa: CASRRSGTGEYEQYF

v_gene: TRBV9
d_gene: .
j_gene: TRBJ2-7
abundance: .
CDR3nt: TGTGCCAGCAGCGGCAGTTCCTACGAGCAGTACTTC
CDR3aa: CASSGSSYEQYF

v_gene: TRBV6-2/TRBV6-3
d_gene: .
j_gene: TRBJ2-7
abundance: .
CDR3nt: TGTGCCAGCAGTGATGTGCAGGGGCCCGCCTACGAGCAGTACTTC
CDR3aa: CASSDVQGPAYEQYF

v_gene: TRBV9
d_gene: .
j_gene: TRBJ1-1
abundance: few
CDR3nt: TGTGCCAGCAGCCCTCGGCAGGGGAACGCTGAAGCTTTCTTT
CDR3aa: CASSPRQGNAEAFF

v_gene: TRBV19
d_gene: .
j_gene: TRBJ1-5
abundance: .
CDR3nt: TGTGCCAGTAGTATCGATCGGGGAACTCAGCCCCAGCATTTT
CDR3aa: CASSIDRGTQPQHF

v_gene: TRBV7-9
d_gene: .
j_gene: TRBJ2-1
abundance: .
CDR3nt: TGTGCCAGCAGCCTTGGAGGAGTAAATGAGCAGTTCTTC
CDR3aa: CASSLGGVNEQFF

v_gene: TRBV9
d_gene: .
j_gene: TRBJ2-5
abundance: .
CDR3nt: TGTGCCAGCAGACGTGGAGGCCTCCTGGGGGAGACCCAGTACTTC
CDR3aa: CASRRGGLLGETQYF

v_gene: TRBV19
d_gene: TRBD2
j_gene: TRBJ2-5
abundance: few
CDR3nt: TGTGCCAGTAGCCGAAGCGGGAGGGAGACCCAGTACTTC
CDR3aa: CASSRSGRETQYF

v_gene: TRBV3-1/TRBV3-2
d_gene: .
j_gene: TRBJ1-1
abundance: .
CDR3nt: TGTGCCAGCAGCCAAGATGGGGCCACTGAAGCTTTCTTT
CDR3aa: CASSQDGATEAFF

v_gene: TRBV7-9
d_gene: .
j_gene: TRBJ2-7
abundance: .
CDR3nt: TGTGCCAGCAGCTTAAAGGGGCTCTACGAGCAGTACTTC
CDR3aa: CASSLKGLYEQYF

v_gene: TRBV7-9
d_gene: TRBD1
j_gene: TRBJ2-5
abundance: .
CDR3nt: TGTGCCAGCAGCTCCCACCTGACAGGGCTTCAAGAGACCCAGTACTTC
CDR3aa: CASSSHLTGLQETQYF

v_gene: TRBV7-9
d_gene: .
j_gene: TRBJ1-4
abundance: .
CDR3nt: TGTGCCAGCAGCTTTTCAGAAAAACTGTTTTTT
CDR3aa: CASSFSEKLFF

v_gene: TRBV6-4
d_gene: .
j_gene: TRBJ2-5
abundance: .
CDR3nt: TGTGCCAGCTCAAGGGAAGGGGGAGAGACCCAGTACTTC
CDR3aa: CASSREGGETQYF

v_gene: TRBV9
d_gene: TRBD2
j_gene: TRBJ2-7
abundance: .
CDR3nt: TGTGCCAGCAGCCCCCGACTAGCGGGGAACTACGAGCAGTACTTC
CDR3aa: CASSPRLAGNYEQYF

v_gene: TRBV7-9
d_gene: TRBD2
j_gene: TRBJ2-7
abundance: .
CDR3nt: TGTGCCAGCAGCTTAGCTACTAGCGGGACCCCCAACGAGCAGTACTTC
CDR3aa: CASSLATSGTPNEQYF

v_gene: TRBV30
d_gene: .
j_gene: TRBJ1-1
abundance: once
CDR3nt: TGTGCCTTTTCCAGGGGCCCGAACACTGAAGCTTTCTTT
CDR3aa: CAFSRGPNTEAFF

v_gene: TRBV7-3
d_gene: .
j_gene: TRBJ1-4
abundance: .
CDR3nt: TGTGCCAGCGTTTCTTCCCCTCCAAGGGATGGGGGCCCCGTAGGGAATGAAAAACTGTTTTTT
CDR3aa: CASVSSPPRDGGPVGNEKLFF

v_gene: TRBV6-5
d_gene: .
j_gene: TRBJ1-4
abundance: .
CDR3nt: TGTGCCAGCAGTTACTCGAGTTCAGGGCTAAATGAAAAACTGTTTTTT
CDR3aa: CASSYSSSGLNEKLFF

v_gene: TRBV5-6
d_gene: .
j_gene: TRBJ1-5
abundance: .
CDR3nt: TGTGCCAGCAGCCAACAGGATAGCAATCAGCCCCAGCATTTT
CDR3aa: CASSQQDSNQPQHF